This paragraph covers one TCR beta chain sequence. The antigen remains unidentified. At one boundary the junction diverges from the germline segment, which might be a read error. This entry belongs to a study of tumor-infiltrating lymphocytes in primary liver carcinoma. Whole-study findings and limits: A small share of top clones, only about 7-24%, was found in all five tumor regions. Relative to blood, tumors carried a significantly larger fraction of the repertoire in their top 250 clones (p = 0.039).

Both RNA and DNA were isolated together from around 20-30 mg of bulk tissue that had not been sorted. Through surgical resection, the patients' primary liver carcinoma was treated. Reverse transcription of approximately 500 ng total RNA with a constant-region primer produced TCR beta cDNA. Employing slightly modified ARM-PCR, three nested multiplex PCR rounds were run, and these gave rise to the TCR beta libraries. Investigators reported that the first two PCR rounds, at 10 to 11 cycles each, used TRBV1-TRBV30 forward primers with a C-beta reverse primer. TCRdb reanalysed the multiplex PCR reads using MiXCR and keeps one entry per CDR3 protein. The sample lists 45,000 to 55,000 distinct CDR3 sequences; just over 70% were seen once. Germline CDR1 and CDR2: SGHKS and YYEKEE (reference sequence). The CDR3 sequence is 15 residues long.

The clonotype was recovered from a man in his forties or fifties with primary liver carcinoma and hepatitis B virus infection. The genes are TRBV5-5 and TRBJ2-2; 7 bases align to TRBD2. The sequenced material came from liver tumor tissue from sampling region 5. This sample's subset: tumor region T5, tumor centre. The CDR3 loop is CAGSKLAENTGGLFF. The CDR3 coding sequence is TGTGCCGGCAGTAAGCTAGCGGAGAACACCGGGGGGCTGTTTTTT.